This T cell receptor (beta chain) comes out of a study of blood T cell repertoires in COVID-19. Study-wide background: Samples of COVID-19 (acute and convalescent) were obtained from the United States, Italy and Spain.

Profiled with immunoSEQ multiplex PCR; TCRdb holds only in-frame clones, not every one. The sample yields about 300,000 clones, around nine tenths seen once. Each exposed participant met a COVID-19 case in the 2 weeks preceding study entry. The germline V gene encodes CDR1 SEHNR and CDR2 FQNEAQ (reference sequence). The CDR3 runs 13 residues. The V gene lost 3 bases and the J gene lost 7 bases, with 12 bases spanning the gap. The chain couples TRBV7-9 to TRBJ1-1, with D tentatively TRBD1 (5 bases). The receptor's source is a woman in her fifties or sixties who had been exposed to COVID-19. Sequencing was done on a sample of PBMCs or T cells enriched from blood (not recorded which). This CDR3 is CASSFTEGNEAFF. CDR3 nucleotide sequence: TGTGCCAGCAGCTTCACGGAGGGGAATGAAGCTTTCTTT.